Following are 8 T cell receptor beta chains from one sample sequenced in a study of blood T cell repertoires in COVID-19. The assay was immunoSEQ multiplex PCR, and TCRdb's table has in-frame clones only and misses some. The table records roughly 190,000 clones, about 93% of them present only once. The sequencing sample was made of peripheral blood. The receptors were gathered from a young man with COVID-19, enrolled during active disease.

V gene TRBV19 combines with J gene TRBJ2-3, with 10 bases aligning to TRBD2. CDR3 length equals 19 residues. The germline V gene has CDR1 LNHDA and CDR2 SQIVND (reference sequence). The J segment lost 2 bases and the V segment lost 0 bases, leaving 11 bases of the junction unmatched. CDR3: CASSIDLSAAGGFTDTQYF. The CDR3, as DNA: TGTGCCAGTAGTATAGATCTATCTGCAGCGGGGGGGTTCACAGATACGCAGTATTTT.

The V gene is TRBV2, the J gene TRBJ1-5; D ambiguous. Trimming took 8 bases from V and 3 from J, leaving 11 bases between them. The length of the CDR3 is 13 residues. CDR1 and CDR2 (germline): SNHLY, FYNNEI. CDR3 nucleotides: TGTGCCAGCGGGTTAGCGAACAATCAGCCCCAGCATTTT. Amino acid sequence: CASGLANNQPQHF.

V and J are TRBV2 and TRBJ2-3, with 12 bases identical to TRBD2. Trimming took 6 bases from V and 2 from J; bases not matched to a gene: 3. The CDR3 spans 15 residues. From germline, CDR1 is SNHLY and CDR2 FYNNEI. This chain's CDR3 is CASRGLAGYTDTQYF. The DNA of the CDR3 is TGTGCCAGCAGGGGACTAGCGGGTTACACAGATACGCAGTATTTT.

The chain combines TRBV6-5 with TRBJ1-2; D is undetermined. V was clipped by 7 bases and J by 4 bases, with 10 bases between them. CDR1 and CDR2 (germline): MNHEY, SVGAGI. The CDR3 is 12 amino acids. Here the CDR3 reads CASNSYSYGYTF. The DNA of the CDR3 is TGTGCCAGCAATTCATACAGCTATGGCTACACCTTC.

The rearrangement uses TRBV7-2 and TRBJ1-2, with D possibly matching TRBD1 (6 bases). Germline V gene sequence: CDR1 SGHTA, CDR2 FQGNSA. The CDR3 has 15 residues. With 2 bases removed from V and 0 bases from J, the gap between germline ends came to 10 bases. This CDR3 reads CASSLLGGANYGYTF. DNA of the CDR3: TGTGCCAGCAGCTTATTAGGGGGAGCTAACTATGGCTACACCTTC.

The V gene is TRBV6-5, the J gene TRBJ2-1; D unresolved. The CDR3 is made up of 16 amino acids. Trimming took 4 bases from V and 0 from J, leaving 13 bases between them. Germline V gene lookup returns CDR1 MNHEY and CDR2 SVGAGI. The CDR3 reads CASSSHYLDSYNEQFF. The DNA of the CDR3 is TGTGCCAGCAGTTCTCACTACCTCGACTCCTACAATGAGCAGTTCTTC.

The V and J genes are TRBV6-6 and TRBJ1-6, with 12 bases that match TRBD1. The V segment lost 6 bases and the J segment 7 bases; nucleotides outside the gene matches: 7. The germline gives CDR1 MNHNY, CDR2 SVGAGI (reference sequence). The CDR3 runs to 16 residues. The CDR3 DNA reads TGTGCCAGCAGGCCCGGGACAGGGGGCGGGAATTCACCCCTCCACTTT. This translates into CASRPGTGGGNSPLHF.

This clone occurred once. The V and J genes are TRBV6-2 or TRBV6-3 and TRBJ1-4; 7 bases match TRBD1. The CDR3 length is 16 residues. V lost 6 bases, J lost 8 bases, and 15 bases stayed unmatched. CDR1 and CDR2 from the germline V gene are MNHEY and SVGEGT. Here the CDR3 DNA reads TGTGCCAGCAGCCCCGGACAGGATCGAGGTTGGGAAAAACTGTTTTTT. Its protein is CASSPGQDRGWEKLFF.